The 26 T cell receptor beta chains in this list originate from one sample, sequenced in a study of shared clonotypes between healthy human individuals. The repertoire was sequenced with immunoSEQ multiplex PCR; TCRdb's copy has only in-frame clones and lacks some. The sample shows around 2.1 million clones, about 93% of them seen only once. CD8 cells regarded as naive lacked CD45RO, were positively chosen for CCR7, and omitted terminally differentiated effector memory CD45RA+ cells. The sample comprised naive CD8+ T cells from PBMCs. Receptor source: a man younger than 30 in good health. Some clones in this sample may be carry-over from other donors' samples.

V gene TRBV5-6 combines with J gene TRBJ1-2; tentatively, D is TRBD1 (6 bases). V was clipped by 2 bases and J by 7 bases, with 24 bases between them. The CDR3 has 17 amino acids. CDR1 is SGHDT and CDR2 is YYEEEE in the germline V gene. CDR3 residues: CASSFSPGQSIVGGYTF. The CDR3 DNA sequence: TGTGCCAGCAGCTTTTCCCCGGGACAAAGCATAGTAGGTGGCTACACCTTC.

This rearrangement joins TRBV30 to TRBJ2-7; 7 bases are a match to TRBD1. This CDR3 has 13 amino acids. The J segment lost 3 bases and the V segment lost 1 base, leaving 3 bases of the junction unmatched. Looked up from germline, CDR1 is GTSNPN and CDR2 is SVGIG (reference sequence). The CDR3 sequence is CAWSARQGYEQYF. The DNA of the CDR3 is TGTGCCTGGAGTGCAAGACAGGGCTACGAGCAGTACTTC.

The CDR3 loop is CASSADSQETQYF. The CDR3 nucleotides are TGTGCCAGCAGCGCGGACAGTCAAGAGACCCAGTACTTC. The J gene is TRBJ2-5, the V gene TRBV28; the D gene is possibly TRBD1 (6 bases). This CDR3 region has 13 residues. The V gene lost 6 bases and the J gene lost 2 bases, with 10 bases spanning the gap. Germline V gene lookup returns CDR1 MDHEN and CDR2 SYDVKM.

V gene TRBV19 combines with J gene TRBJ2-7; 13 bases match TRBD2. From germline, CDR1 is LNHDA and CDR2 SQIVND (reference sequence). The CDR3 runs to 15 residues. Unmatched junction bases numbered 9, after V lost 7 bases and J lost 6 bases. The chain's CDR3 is CASTPTSGRALEQYF. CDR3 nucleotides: TGTGCCAGTACCCCAACTAGCGGGAGGGCTCTCGAGCAGTACTTC.

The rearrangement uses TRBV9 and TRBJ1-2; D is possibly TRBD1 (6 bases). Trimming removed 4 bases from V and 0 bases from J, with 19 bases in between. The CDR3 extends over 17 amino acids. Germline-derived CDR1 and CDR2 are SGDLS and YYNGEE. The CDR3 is CASSPRREGQANYGYTF. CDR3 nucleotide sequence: TGTGCCAGCAGCCCGCGGCGAGAGGGACAAGCTAACTATGGCTACACCTTC.

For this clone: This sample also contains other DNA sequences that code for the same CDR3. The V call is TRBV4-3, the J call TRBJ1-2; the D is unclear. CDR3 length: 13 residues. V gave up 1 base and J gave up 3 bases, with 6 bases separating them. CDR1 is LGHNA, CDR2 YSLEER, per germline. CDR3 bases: TGCGCCAGCAGCCAAGGGGGTTACTATGGCTACACCTTC. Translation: CASSQGGYYGYTF.

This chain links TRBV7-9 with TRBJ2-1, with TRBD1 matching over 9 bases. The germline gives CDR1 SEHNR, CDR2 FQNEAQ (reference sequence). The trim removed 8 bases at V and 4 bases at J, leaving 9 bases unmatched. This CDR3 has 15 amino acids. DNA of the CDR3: TGTGCCAGCCACGACGACAGGGGGATATACAATGAGCAGTTCTTC. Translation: CASHDDRGIYNEQFF.

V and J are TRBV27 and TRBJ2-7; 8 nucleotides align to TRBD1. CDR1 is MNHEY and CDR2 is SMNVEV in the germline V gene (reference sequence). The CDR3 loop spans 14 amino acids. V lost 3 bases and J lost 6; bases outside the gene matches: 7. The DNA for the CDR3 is TGTGCCAGCAGTTTTACAGGGGGTATAGGCGAGCAGTACTTC. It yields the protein CASSFTGGIGEQYF.

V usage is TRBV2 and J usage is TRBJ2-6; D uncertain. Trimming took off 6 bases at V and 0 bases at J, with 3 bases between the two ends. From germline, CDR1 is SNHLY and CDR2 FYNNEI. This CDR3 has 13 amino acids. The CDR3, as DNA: TGTGCCAGCAGGGGCTCTGGGGCCAACGTCCTGACTTTC. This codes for CASRGSGANVLTF.

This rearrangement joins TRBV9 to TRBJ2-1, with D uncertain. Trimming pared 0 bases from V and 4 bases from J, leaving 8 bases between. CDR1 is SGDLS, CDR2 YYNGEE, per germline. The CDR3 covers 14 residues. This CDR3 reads CASSVVLLYNEQFF. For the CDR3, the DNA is TGTGCCAGCAGCGTAGTTCTTTTATACAATGAGCAGTTCTTC.

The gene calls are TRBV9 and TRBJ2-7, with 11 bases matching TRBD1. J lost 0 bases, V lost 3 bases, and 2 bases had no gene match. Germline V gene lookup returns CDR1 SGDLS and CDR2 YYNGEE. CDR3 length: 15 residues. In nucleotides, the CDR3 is TGTGCCAGCAGCGGGGGACAGGGGGTCTCCTACGAGCAGTACTTC. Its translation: CASSGGQGVSYEQYF. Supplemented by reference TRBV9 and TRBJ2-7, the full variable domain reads DSGVTQTPKHLITATGQRVTLRCSPRSGDLSVYWYQQSLDQGLQFLIQYYNGEERAKGNILERFSAQQFPDLHSELNLSSLELGDSALYFCASSGGQGVSYEQYFGPGTRLTVT.

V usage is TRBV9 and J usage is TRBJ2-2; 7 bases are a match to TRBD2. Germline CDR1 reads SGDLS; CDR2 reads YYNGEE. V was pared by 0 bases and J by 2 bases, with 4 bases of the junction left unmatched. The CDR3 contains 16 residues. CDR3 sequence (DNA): TGTGCCAGCAGCGTAGGGACTAGTGACAACACCGGGGAGCTGTTTTTT. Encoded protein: CASSVGTSDNTGELFF.

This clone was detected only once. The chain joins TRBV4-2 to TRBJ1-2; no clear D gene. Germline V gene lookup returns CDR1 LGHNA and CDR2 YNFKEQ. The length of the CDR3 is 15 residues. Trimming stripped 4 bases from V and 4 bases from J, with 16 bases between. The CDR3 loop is CASSPTRWDFYGYTF. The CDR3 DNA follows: TGTGCCAGCAGCCCTACACGTTGGGATTTCTATGGCTACACCTTC.

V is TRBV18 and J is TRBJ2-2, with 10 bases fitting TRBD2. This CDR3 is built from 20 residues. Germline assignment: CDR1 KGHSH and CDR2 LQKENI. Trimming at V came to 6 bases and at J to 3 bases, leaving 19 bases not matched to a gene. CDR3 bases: TGTGCCAGCTCCCCCCGGGCTAGCGGGAGAGTACGGTCCGACACCGGGGAGCTGTTTTTT. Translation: CASSPRASGRVRSDTGELFF. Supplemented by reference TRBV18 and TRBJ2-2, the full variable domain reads NAGVMQNPRHLVRRRGQEARLRCSPMKGHSHVYWYRQLPEEGLKFMVYLQKENIIDESGMPKERFSAEFPKEGPSILRIQQVVRGDSAAYFCASSPRASGRVRSDTGELFFGEGSRLTVL.

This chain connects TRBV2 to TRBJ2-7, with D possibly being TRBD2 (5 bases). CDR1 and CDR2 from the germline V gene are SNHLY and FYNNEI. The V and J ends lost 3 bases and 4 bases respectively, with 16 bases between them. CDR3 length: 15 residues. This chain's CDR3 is CASSERALEGYEQYF. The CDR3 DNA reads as TGTGCCAGCAGTGAGAGGGCTCTAGAGGGATACGAGCAGTACTTC.

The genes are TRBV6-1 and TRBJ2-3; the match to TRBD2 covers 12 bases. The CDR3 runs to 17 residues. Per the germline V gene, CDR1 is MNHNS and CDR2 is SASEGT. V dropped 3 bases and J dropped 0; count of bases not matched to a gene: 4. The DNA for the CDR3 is TGTGCCAGCAGTGAGCGGACTAGCGGGACTAGCACAGATACGCAGTATTTT. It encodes CASSERTSGTSTDTQYF.

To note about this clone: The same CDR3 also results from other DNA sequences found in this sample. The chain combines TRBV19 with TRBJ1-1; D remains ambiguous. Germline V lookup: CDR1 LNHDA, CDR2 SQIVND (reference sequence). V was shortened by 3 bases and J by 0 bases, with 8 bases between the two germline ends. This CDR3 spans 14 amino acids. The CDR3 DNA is TGTGCCAGTAGTATGGATTCGTTGAACACTGAAGCTTTCTTT. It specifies CASSMDSLNTEAFF.

CDR3 residues: CATSSTERQEITDTQYF. The CDR3 nucleotides are TGTGCCACCAGCAGCACGGAAAGACAGGAGATCACAGATACGCAGTATTTT. The chain uses TRBV15 and TRBJ2-3, with D perhaps TRBD1 (6 bases). The CDR3 totals 17 residues. With 3 bases removed from V and 2 bases from J, the gap between germline ends came to 18 bases. From germline, CDR1 is LNHNV and CDR2 YYDKDF (reference sequence).

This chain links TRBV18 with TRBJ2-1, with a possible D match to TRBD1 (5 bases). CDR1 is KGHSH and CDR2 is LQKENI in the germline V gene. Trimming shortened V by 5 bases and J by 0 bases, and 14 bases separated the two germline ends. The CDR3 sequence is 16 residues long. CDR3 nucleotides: TGTGCCAGCTCATTGACAGCCAGAGGCTCCTACAATGAGCAGTTCTTC. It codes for CASSLTARGSYNEQFF.

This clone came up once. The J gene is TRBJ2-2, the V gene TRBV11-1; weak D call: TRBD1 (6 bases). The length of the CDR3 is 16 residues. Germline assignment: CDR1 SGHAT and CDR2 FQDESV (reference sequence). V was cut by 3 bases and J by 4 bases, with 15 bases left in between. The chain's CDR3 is CASSLGSDSLTGELFF. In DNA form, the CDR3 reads TGTGCCAGCAGCTTGGGCTCGGACAGCCTCACCGGGGAGCTGTTTTTT.

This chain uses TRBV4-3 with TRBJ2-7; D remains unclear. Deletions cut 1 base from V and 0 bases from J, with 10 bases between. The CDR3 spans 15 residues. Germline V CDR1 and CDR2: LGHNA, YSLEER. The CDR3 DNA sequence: TGCGCCAGCAGCCAAGGGTGGTCGGGCTCCTACGAGCAGTACTTC. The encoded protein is CASSQGWSGSYEQYF.

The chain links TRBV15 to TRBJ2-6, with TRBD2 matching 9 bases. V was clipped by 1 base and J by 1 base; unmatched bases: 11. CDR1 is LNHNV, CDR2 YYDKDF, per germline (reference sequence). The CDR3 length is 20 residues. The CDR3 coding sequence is TGTGCCACCAGCAGAGCTTTCAGACTAGCGGACATTTCTGGGGCCAACGTCCTGACTTTC. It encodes CATSRAFRLADISGANVLTF.

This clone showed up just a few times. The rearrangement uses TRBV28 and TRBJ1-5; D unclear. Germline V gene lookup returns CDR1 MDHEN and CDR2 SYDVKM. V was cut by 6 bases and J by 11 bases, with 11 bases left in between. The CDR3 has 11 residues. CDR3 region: CASSPSGAQHF. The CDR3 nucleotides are TGTGCCAGCAGCCCGTCGGGAGCCCAGCATTTT.

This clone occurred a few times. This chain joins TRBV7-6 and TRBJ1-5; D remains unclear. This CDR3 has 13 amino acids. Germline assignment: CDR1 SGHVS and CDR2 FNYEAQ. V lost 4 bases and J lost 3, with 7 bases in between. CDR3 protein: CASSYWDNQPQHF. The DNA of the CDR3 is TGTGCCAGCAGCTACTGGGACAATCAGCCCCAGCATTTT.

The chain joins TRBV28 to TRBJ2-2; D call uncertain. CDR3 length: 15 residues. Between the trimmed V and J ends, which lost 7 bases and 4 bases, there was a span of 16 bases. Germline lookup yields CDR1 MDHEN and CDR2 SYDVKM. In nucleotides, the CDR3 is TGTGCCAGCACTCTCCACCGAGAAGGCACCGGGGAGCTGTTTTTT. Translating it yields CASTLHREGTGELFF.

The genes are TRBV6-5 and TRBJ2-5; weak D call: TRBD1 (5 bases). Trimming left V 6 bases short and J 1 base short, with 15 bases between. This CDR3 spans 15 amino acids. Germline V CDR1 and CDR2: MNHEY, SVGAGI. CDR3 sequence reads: CASRGAVIFQETQYF. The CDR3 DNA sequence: TGTGCCAGCAGAGGGGCAGTTATATTCCAAGAGACCCAGTACTTC.